The 8 T cell receptor beta chains in this list originate from one sample, sequenced in a study of spatial heterogeneity in lung cancer. The time point denotes: sample taken at primary tumor resection. MiXCR was run by TCRdb on the 5' RACE reads, yielding one entry per CDR3 protein. This table has around 100,000 distinct CDR3 sequences, approximately 4% appearing once. Findings and caveats of the study: How many expanded intratumoral alpha and beta TCRs were present tracked the tumor mutation count, which was a count of nonsynonymous mutations.

Their cognate antigens are unknown. This specimen consisted of lung tumor tissue, obtained at surgery. These receptors all stem from a male donor with early-stage non-small cell lung cancer.

This clonotype was seen a handful of times. The rearrangement joins TRBV2 to TRBJ2-3; 14 nucleotides agree with TRBD2. The V segment lost 5 bases and the J segment 2 bases; nucleotides outside the gene matches: 6. Germline values: CDR1 SNHLY, CDR2 FYNNEI. The CDR3 runs 17 residues. The CDR3 sequence: CASSTTTSGRATDTQYF. CDR3 nucleotide sequence: TGTGCCAGCAGTACCACGACTAGCGGGAGGGCCACAGATACGCAGTATTTT.

This clonotype was detected many times. The V and J genes are TRBV29-1 and TRBJ2-6, with D possibly being TRBD1 or TRBD2 (5 bases each). V was shortened by 4 bases and J by 1 base, with 11 bases between the two germline ends. Germline assignment: CDR1 SQVTM and CDR2 ANQGSEA. The length of the CDR3 is 15 residues. The CDR3 sequence: CSVVGGSSGANVLTF. The CDR3 DNA reads TGCAGCGTTGTTGGGGGTTCGTCTGGGGCCAACGTCCTGACTTTC. The full variable domain, completed using reference TRBV29-1 and TRBJ2-6, is SAVISQKPSRDICQRGTSLTIQCQVDSQVTMMFWYRQQPGQSLTLIATANQGSEATYESGFVIDKFPISRPNLTFSTLTVSNMSPEDSSIYLCSVVGGSSGANVLTFGAGSRLTVL.

This clonotype was observed many times. The CDR3 reads CASSLLGVNEQYF. The CDR3 nucleotides read TGTGCCAGCAGCTTACTTGGGGTAAACGAGCAGTACTTC. The V and J genes are TRBV11-2 and TRBJ2-7, with no clear D. CDR3 length: 13 residues. CDR1 and CDR2 from the germline V gene are SGHAT and FQNNGV. Trimming removed 2 bases from V and 5 bases from J, with 10 bases in between.

This clonotype was seen many times. The CDR3 sequence is CASSTQQGLRNYGYTF. The CDR3 DNA is TGTGCCAGCAGCACACAACAGGGGTTAAGAAACTATGGCTACACCTTC. The chain has TRBV11-2 and TRBJ1-2; TRBD1 matches 7 bases. Germline CDR1 is SGHAT and CDR2 is FQNNGV. Losses at the gene ends were 5 bases for V and 2 bases for J; bases not matched to a gene: 11. The CDR3 contains 16 residues.

This clonotype was counted at least ten times. This rearrangement joins TRBV20-1 to TRBJ2-2; possibly TRBD2 for D (6 bases). Trimming stripped 3 bases from V and 5 bases from J, with 10 bases between. Germline V lookup: CDR1 DFQATT, CDR2 SNEGSKA (reference sequence). The CDR3 loop spans 13 amino acids. The CDR3 DNA sequence: TGCAGTGCTAGTTCACGGGAGACCGGGGAGCTGTTTTTT. Translated: CSASSRETGELFF.

This clonotype was counted at least ten times. The chain employs TRBV4-1 and TRBJ1-5; D not resolved. V was trimmed by 1 base and J by 1 base, leaving 8 bases between them. CDR1 is MGHRA and CDR2 is YSYEKL in the germline V gene. The CDR3 is 15 residues long. The CDR3 spells CASSQVLVSNQPQHF. As DNA, the CDR3 is TGCGCCAGCAGCCAAGTATTAGTGAGCAATCAGCCCCAGCATTTT.

This clonotype was recorded at least ten times. The chain recombines TRBV28 with TRBJ2-7, with D possibly TRBD1 on 5 matching bases. V was shortened by 3 bases and J by 6 bases, with 12 bases between the two germline ends. Germline values: CDR1 MDHEN, CDR2 SYDVKM. This CDR3 spans 13 amino acids. Here the CDR3 DNA reads TGTGCCAGCAGTTTTGGGGCTGGGCGCGAGCAGTACTTC. Amino acids: CASSFGAGREQYF.

Many counts were recorded for this clonotype. This sequence joins TRBV2 and TRBJ1-1; the D is unclear. This CDR3 spans 13 amino acids. The germline gives CDR1 SNHLY, CDR2 FYNNEI. Trimming stripped 0 bases from V and 1 base from J, with 3 bases between. CDR3 in DNA: TGTGCCAGCAGTGAAGCGACGAACACTGAAGCTTTCTTT. Protein sequence: CASSEATNTEAFF.